This T cell receptor beta chain derives from a study of T cells in Graves' hyperthyroidism and ophthalmopathy. Study conclusions and caveats: Ophthalmopathy was separated from stable hyperthyroidism by a 13 V-J model.

In this sample, this clonotype turned up many times. Its antigen is as yet unknown. One end of the junction fails to match germline, which may point to a read error. TCR beta CDR3 region amplification was performed from RNA transcripts. An initial round of RT-PCR targeting the TCR CDR3 relied on the HTBI primer set. One entry per CDR3 protein, called by TCRdb with MiXCR from the multiplex PCR reads. The sample lists hundreds of thousands of distinct CDR3 sequences, about 45% seen once, with about 8.2% in the top ten. Germline loops: CDR1 DFQATT, CDR2 SNEGSKA (reference sequence). CDR3 size: 11 residues. Hyperthyroidism had been newly diagnosed in patients aged 18 to 65, and its duration was under 2 months. It was uncontrolled infection, other autoimmune disease, pregnancy or lactation that excluded patients.

Sequencing was done on a sample of peripheral blood or thyroid tissue (not recorded which). The chain uses TRBV20-1 and TRBJ2-5; D gene unclear. This TCR came from a woman younger than 35 with Graves' hyperthyroidism. The DNA for the CDR3 is TGCAGTGCCCCCTCACAAGGATTTTTCGTCTTC. Translating gives CSAPSQGFFVF.